The entry below gives a single TCR beta chain sequence along with its context. The sample holds a few counts of this clonotype. Its target antigen remains unknown. No per-base quality is available; no much larger clone lies one base away. Read against the paper, the sample's time point label means: 45 days after influenza vaccine administration. This specimen belongs to a study of response to subunit inactivated influenza vaccine (dated by TCRdb to the late 2010s). Describing the broader study: Deep quantitative profiling of the T cell receptor repertoire was used in the study to follow responses to a trivalent subunit inactivated influenza vaccine. Beyond this particular receptor, the publication reports: The authors suggested that each seasonal influenza vaccination may recruit only a limited number of new T cells.

From the cysteine through the phenylalanine, the CDR3 covers 12 amino acids. Only the CDR3 DNA is retained, 36 bases long and in frame from the first base. V is shortened by 6 bases, J by 4 bases, and the region joining them spans 9 bases. Taken from the germline V gene, the CDR1 and CDR2 loops are MNHNS and SASEGT. The library came from RT-PCR. Sequencer: Illumina HiSeq 2500. TCRdb reprocessing: public reads trimmed at Q25 with fastp, clones called with MiXCR, in-frame beta chains kept. One record per CDR3 amino acid sequence lists the most common genes and DNA. The table for this sample lists 540,000 or so distinct CDR3 sequences; roughly 13% of them were counted only once. Around 13% of the sample belongs to the ten largest clones.

The chain employs TRBV6-1 and TRBJ1-1; the D gene is perhaps TRBD1, on 6 matching bases. The origin of this receptor is a man in his fifties or sixties who received an inactivated influenza vaccine. Donor details come from another sample of the same person, matched by shared clones. The starting material was PBMCs from blood, obtained roughly 48 days after vaccination. The CDR3 protein: CASRRGATEAFF. At the DNA level, the sequence is TGTGCCAGCAGGCGGGGGGCCACTGAAGCTTTCTTT.